The 13 T cell receptor beta chains given below trace back to one sample, sequenced in a study of identical twins. TCRdb processed the 5' RACE reads anew with MiXCR; each CDR3 protein has one entry. The table has 450,000 to 650,000 distinct CDR3 sequences, 9.5% to 10% seen once. The same data also went into a second study, on yellow fever vaccine responses in identical twins.

Input material: PBMCs. The receptor set was obtained from a woman younger than 35 in good health.

This clonotype was seen repeatedly, ten times or more. Its ends do not fully match the called genes, so a read error is possible. V usage is TRBV7-7 and J usage is TRBJ2-2, with 8 bases aligning to TRBD1. The germline CDR1 and CDR2 sequences are SSHAT and FNYEAQ (reference sequence). There are 18 residues in the CDR3. The CDR3: CASSFRGGGQGNTGELFF. DNA of the CDR3: TGTGCTAGCAGCTTTCGAGGTGGTGGACAGGGGAACACCGGGGAGCTGTTTTTT.

There are many counts of this clonotype. The chain joins TRBV20-1 to TRBJ2-7; D is possibly TRBD1 (5 bases). The length of the CDR3 is 15 residues. V was clipped by 0 bases and J by 4 bases, with 16 bases between them. Germline lookup yields CDR1 DFQATT and CDR2 SNEGSKA (reference sequence). Here the CDR3 reads CSARESRVMWYEQYF. DNA of the CDR3: TGCAGTGCTAGAGAAAGCAGGGTTATGTGGTACGAGCAGTACTTC.

This rearrangement joins TRBV7-3 to TRBJ1-2; D is unclear. The CDR3 is made up of 14 amino acids. The V gene lost 5 bases and the J gene lost 4 bases, with 14 bases spanning the gap. Germline V gives CDR1 SGHTA, CDR2 FQGTGA. This chain's CDR3 is CASSPGPASYGYTF. For the CDR3, the DNA is TGTGCCAGCAGCCCCGGGCCGGCGTCCTATGGCTACACCTTC.

A few counts support this clonotype. As DNA, the CDR3 is TGTGCCAGCACCCCCGGGGGGGCGAACTCCTACAATGAGCAGTTCTTC. Translation gives CASTPGGANSYNEQFF. The J gene is TRBJ2-1, the V gene TRBV5-5; 8 positions match TRBD2. V lost 6 bases and J lost 0; bases outside the gene matches: 8. Germline V gives CDR1 SGHKS, CDR2 YYEKEE (reference sequence). CDR3 length: 16 residues.

This clonotype was recorded at least ten times. The rearrangement joins TRBV6-4 to TRBJ2-1; D gene unclear. This CDR3 region has 14 residues. Trimming left V 4 bases short and J 6 bases short, with 13 bases between. Germline V gives CDR1 MRHNA, CDR2 SNTAGT. CDR3 DNA: TGTGCCAGCAGTGTTAGTGAGGCCTCCAATGAGCAGTTCTTC. Translation gives CASSVSEASNEQFF.

This chain links TRBV28 with TRBJ2-6; TRBD1 matches 8 bases. CDR3 length: 17 amino acids. Germline CDR1 MDHEN, CDR2 SYDVKM. Trimming removed 6 bases from V and 3 bases from J; junction bases left unmatched: 10. CDR3 in DNA: TGTGCCAGCAGCCCTTCGACAGGGGTAGTTGGGGCCAACGTCCTGACTTTC. Amino acids: CASSPSTGVVGANVLTF. The variable domain in full, with the rest retrieved from reference TRBV28 and TRBJ2-6, is DVKVTQSSRYLVKRTGEKVFLECVQDMDHENMFWYRQDPGLGLRLIYFSYDVKMKEKGDIPEGYSVSREKKERFSLILESASTNQTSMYLCASSPSTGVVGANVLTFGAGSRLTVL.

At least ten counts were recorded for this clonotype. The V call is TRBV29-1, the J call TRBJ2-2; no firm D call. Deletions cut 5 bases from V and 0 bases from J, with 7 bases between. Germline-derived CDR1 and CDR2 are SQVTM and ANQGSEA. The CDR3 has 13 residues. Here the CDR3 reads CSVLQTNTGELFF. CDR3 bases: TGCAGCGTTCTACAGACGAACACCGGGGAGCTGTTTTTT.

There are a few counts of this clonotype. The chain links TRBV20-1 to TRBJ1-1; 7 bases align to TRBD1. V trimming: 0 bases; J trimming: 6 bases; junction bases outside the gene matches: 4. Germline V gene data show CDR1 as DFQATT and CDR2 as SNEGSKA (reference sequence). This CDR3 has 13 amino acids. CDR3 DNA: TGCAGTGCTAGAGAACATACAGGGGCTGAAGCTTTCTTT. It encodes CSAREHTGAEAFF.

The chain has TRBV27 and TRBJ1-3; D is unclear. Trimming removed 3 bases at V and 0 bases at J, with 9 bases between. Germline CDR1 MNHEY, CDR2 SMNVEV (reference sequence). The CDR3 contains 15 residues. In nucleotides, the CDR3 is TGTGCCAGCAGTTTGACGTTCACCTCTGGAAACACCATATATTTT. Amino acids: CASSLTFTSGNTIYF.

In this sample, this clonotype turned up many times. The chain uses TRBV7-9 and TRBJ2-1, with 9 bases that match TRBD1. The V and J ends lost 4 bases and 6 bases, in that order; junction bases with no gene match: 7. This CDR3 contains 15 residues. Germline V gene data show CDR1 as SEHNR and CDR2 as FQNEAQ (reference sequence). The CDR3 coding sequence is TGTGCCAGCAGCTCCGGACAGGGGTCGTTCAATGAGCAGTTCTTC. This gives the protein CASSSGQGSFNEQFF.

The chain uses TRBV5-1 and TRBJ2-7; no reliable D call. In germline, CDR1 is SGHRS, CDR2 YFSETQ. The CDR3 runs to 16 residues. Trimming shortened V by 4 bases and J by 4 bases, and 21 bases separated the two germline ends. The CDR3 protein is CASSPLSPGGMYEQYF. The CDR3 nucleotides read TGCGCCAGCAGCCCTCTATCACCAGGTGGGATGTACGAGCAGTACTTC.

This clonotype showed up just a few times. The chain carries TRBV4-1 and TRBJ2-3; tentative D call: TRBD2 (5 bases). Between the trimmed V and J ends, which lost 2 bases and 1 base, there was a span of 16 bases. Germline values: CDR1 MGHRA, CDR2 YSYEKL. The CDR3 consists of 17 residues. CDR3 amino acids: CASSQPVASTGTDTQYF. As DNA, the CDR3 is TGCGCCAGCAGCCAACCGGTCGCTAGCACTGGCACAGATACGCAGTATTTT.

This clonotype occurred many times. The rearrangement joins TRBV28 to TRBJ2-2; D gene uncertain. CDR3 length: 11 amino acids. Between the trimmed V and J ends, which lost 5 bases and 5 bases, there was a span of 3 bases. Looked up from germline, CDR1 is MDHEN and CDR2 is SYDVKM. The CDR3 bases are TGTGCCAGCAGTGCGACCGGGGAGCTGTTTTTT. This sequence encodes CASSATGELFF.